The 16 T cell receptor beta chains below were found in one sample sequenced in a study of Ad26.COV2.S vaccination and SARS-CoV-2 variants. Only in-frame clones appear in the TCRdb table, and some are missing; sequencing was by immunoSEQ multiplex PCR. The sample yields roughly 300,000 clones, around 88% seen once. The treatment here: roughly 20 received Ad26.COV2.S at low or high dose, single or two shots; about 5 received placebo; per-sample allocation not given. Samples came from day 63 after the first vaccine or placebo injection. The material sequenced was peripheral blood, taken in a trial of Ad26.COV2.S vaccine versus placebo. The receptors shown here come from a person between 18 and 65 years old who received the Ad26.COV2.S COVID-19 vaccine or a placebo.

Here the CDR3 reads CASSFPGQAYEQYF. DNA for the CDR3: TGTGCCAGCAGCTTTCCGGGACAGGCCTACGAGCAGTACTTC. The chain employs TRBV7-9 and TRBJ2-7; 8 bases align to TRBD1. This CDR3 comprises 14 residues. CDR1 is SEHNR, CDR2 FQNEAQ, per germline (reference sequence). V lost 3 bases to trimming and J lost 2 bases; unmatched junction nucleotides: 3. Complete variable domain (other parts from reference TRBV7-9 and TRBJ2-7): DTGVSQNPRHKITKRGQNVTFRCDPISEHNRLYWYRQTLGQGPEFLTYFQNEAQLEKSRLLSDRFSAERPKGSFSTLEIQRTEQGDSAMYLCASSFPGQAYEQYFGPGTRLTVT.

This clone has a handful of counts. V and J are TRBV5-5 and TRBJ1-2; a possible D gene is TRBD1 (5 bases). V gave up 1 base and J gave up 8 bases, with 9 bases separating them. Germline CDR1 reads SGHKS; CDR2 reads YYEKEE (reference sequence). CDR3 length equals 12 residues. The CDR3 DNA is TGTGCCAGCAGCTTGTCGGGGGAAGGCTACACCTTC. It translates to CASSLSGEGYTF.

This chain joins TRBV9 and TRBJ1-4; D not resolved. This CDR3 spans 14 amino acids. Germline values: CDR1 SGDLS, CDR2 YYNGEE. Trimming left V 2 bases short and J 5 bases short, with 10 bases between. The CDR3 coding sequence is TGTGCCAGCAGCGTTAAGGGTGACAATGAAAAACTGTTTTTT. It codes for CASSVKGDNEKLFF.

The chain combines TRBV19 with TRBJ2-3; the D gene is possibly TRBD2 (5 bases). The CDR3 is 14 amino acids. Germline-derived CDR1 and CDR2 are LNHDA and SQIVND (reference sequence). V was trimmed by 3 bases and J by 5 bases, leaving 12 bases between them. CDR3 protein: CASSIGVAGDTQYF. The CDR3 DNA is TGTGCCAGTAGTATCGGGGTAGCAGGAGATACGCAGTATTTT.

The chain uses TRBV7-2 and TRBJ2-7, with a possible D match to TRBD2 (5 bases). Germline CDR1 SGHTA, CDR2 FQGNSA. V lost 0 bases and J lost 2, with 11 bases in between. CDR3 length: 15 residues. For the CDR3, the DNA is TGTGCCAGCAGCTTAGCGAAGTCGGGGACCTACGAGCAGTACTTC. This encodes CASSLAKSGTYEQYF. The full variable domain, rest sourced from reference TRBV7-2 and TRBJ2-7, is GAGVSQSPSNKVTEKGKDVELRCDPISGHTALYWYRQSLGQGLEFLIYFQGNSAPDKSGLPSDRFSAERTGGSVSTLTIQRTQQEDSAVYLCASSLAKSGTYEQYFGPGTRLTVT.

The chain recombines TRBV28 with TRBJ1-5; D ambiguous. V was pared by 5 bases and J by 5 bases, with 16 bases between. Germline V gene data show CDR1 as MDHEN and CDR2 as SYDVKM. This CDR3 region has 15 residues. CDR3 sequence: CASSPRGFGDQPQHF. DNA of the CDR3: TGTGCCAGCAGTCCCAGAGGGTTTGGGGATCAGCCCCAGCATTTT.

The rearrangement uses TRBV9 and TRBJ1-1; 10 bases align to TRBD1. This CDR3 comprises 15 residues. V shed 4 bases, J shed 6 bases, and the junction held 9 bases outside the gene matches. Germline CDR1 and CDR2: SGDLS and YYNGEE. The CDR3 DNA is TGTGCCAGCAGCCCACCACCGGACAGGGGGGCTGAAGCTTTCTTT. Its translation: CASSPPPDRGAEAFF.

DNA of the CDR3: TGTGCCAGTAGTATCTTACAGGGCACAGATACGCAGTATTTT. It translates to CASSILQGTDTQYF. The chain has TRBV19 and TRBJ2-3; perhaps TRBD1 as D (5 bases). The germline V gene has CDR1 LNHDA and CDR2 SQIVND (reference sequence). The CDR3 contains 14 residues. The germline V and J ends were trimmed by 3 bases and 1 base, with 8 bases remaining between them. Based on the CDR3 plus reference TRBV19 and TRBJ2-3, the full variable domain is DGGITQSPKYLFRKEGQNVTLSCEQNLNHDAMYWYRQDPGQGLRLIYYSQIVNDFQKGDIAEGYSVSREKKESFPLTVTSAQKNPTAFYLCASSILQGTDTQYFGPGTRLTVL.

Of note for this clone: At one boundary the junction diverges from the germline segment, which might be a read error. The V call is TRBV7-7, the J call TRBJ1-1, with a tentative D call TRBD1 (5 bases). Germline CDR1 SSHAT, CDR2 FNYEAQ (reference sequence). The CDR3 length is 15 residues. The CDR3 loop reads CASSRLGTENTEAFF. The CDR3 DNA reads as TGTGCTAGCAGCCGCCTGGGGACGGAGAACACTGAAGCTTTCTTT.

The chain employs TRBV5-1 and TRBJ2-1, with D possibly being TRBD2 (6 bases). Trimming removed 4 bases from V and 9 bases from J, with 20 bases in between. Looked up from germline, CDR1 is SGHRS and CDR2 is YFSETQ. The CDR3 runs to 15 residues. In nucleotides, the CDR3 is TGCGCCAGCAGCCTGCCGGGACTGACCGTTACTGAGCAGTTCTTC. The encoded protein is CASSLPGLTVTEQFF.

The V and J genes are TRBV27 and TRBJ2-7; 12 bases match TRBD2. Germline V gene data show CDR1 as MNHEY and CDR2 as SMNVEV (reference sequence). V shed 3 bases and J 6 bases; nucleotides not matched to a gene: 6. This CDR3 has 15 amino acids. CDR3 sequence reads: CASSFLAGGQGEQYF. CDR3 DNA: TGTGCCAGCAGTTTTCTAGCGGGAGGGCAAGGCGAGCAGTACTTC.

The chain joins TRBV5-1 to TRBJ2-7; D is uncertain. V was shortened by 4 bases and J by 5 bases, with 7 bases between the two germline ends. CDR3 length: 11 residues. CDR1 is SGHRS and CDR2 is YFSETQ in the germline V gene. The DNA for the CDR3 is TGCGCCAGCAGCGCTTCGAACGAGCAGTACTTC. Protein: CASSASNEQYF. The full variable domain, completed using reference TRBV5-1 and TRBJ2-7, is KAGVTQTPRYLIKTRGQQVTLSCSPISGHRSVSWYQQTPGQGLQFLFEYFSETQRNKGNFPGRFSGRQFSNSRSEMNVSTLELGDSALYLCASSASNEQYFGPGTRLTVT.

This chain joins TRBV2 and TRBJ2-3; 11 nucleotides align to TRBD1. The CDR3 consists of 15 residues. Germline trimming cut 4 bases from V and 3 bases from J; bases unmatched to any gene: 3. Germline assignment: CDR1 SNHLY and CDR2 FYNNEI. CDR3 residues: CASSVGQGATDTQYF. DNA for the CDR3: TGTGCCAGCAGTGTCGGACAGGGGGCAACAGATACGCAGTATTTT.

The rearrangement uses TRBV19 and TRBJ1-1; possible D gene TRBD1, 5 bases. CDR3 length: 18 residues. CDR1 is LNHDA and CDR2 is SQIVND in the germline V gene (reference sequence). V was cut by 7 bases and J by 1 base, with 25 bases left in between. CDR3 nucleotide sequence: TGTGCCAGTACCCTAAGGTCGGGGCGGGGTATCAGGAACACTGAAGCTTTCTTT. It encodes CASTLRSGRGIRNTEAFF. Using reference TRBV19 and TRBJ1-1 for the parts outside the CDR3, the full variable domain is DGGITQSPKYLFRKEGQNVTLSCEQNLNHDAMYWYRQDPGQGLRLIYYSQIVNDFQKGDIAEGYSVSREKKESFPLTVTSAQKNPTAFYLCASTLRSGRGIRNTEAFFGQGTRLTVV.

The CDR3: CASSRKDGQGAWNEQFF. The DNA for the CDR3 is TGTGCCAGCAGCCGAAAGGACGGACAGGGGGCCTGGAATGAGCAGTTCTTC. This chain joins TRBV14 and TRBJ2-1; 11 positions match TRBD1. There are 17 residues in the CDR3. The germline V gene encodes CDR1 SGHDN and CDR2 FVKESK. Trimming took 4 bases from V and 7 from J; bases not matched to a gene: 12.

This chain joins TRBV5-1 and TRBJ2-3, with D tentatively TRBD1 (7 bases). The CDR3 spans 16 residues. Germline V gene lookup returns CDR1 SGHRS and CDR2 YFSETQ. V lost 0 bases to trimming and J lost 6 bases, with 17 bases between them. In DNA, the CDR3 is TGCGCCAGCAGCTTGGCCCCAGGGGGGTACGGGGATACGCAGTATTTT. Amino acids: CASSLAPGGYGDTQYF.